A single sample gave rise to the 27 T cell receptor beta chains below, sequenced in a study of shared clonotypes between healthy human individuals. TCRdb's copy holds only in-frame clones and misses some; the assay was immunoSEQ multiplex PCR. The data show some 240,000 clones, about 65% seen once. The sample was memory CD4+ T cells sorted from blood. As for subset: CD45RA-negative fraction. Receptors originate from a man aged 25-45 years in good health.

The chain has TRBV18 and TRBJ2-7; maybe TRBD1 (5 bases). This CDR3 region has 15 residues. Trimming stripped 6 bases from V and 3 bases from J, with 18 bases between. Germline lookup yields CDR1 KGHSH and CDR2 LQKENI. CDR3 protein: CASSPSKGQDYEQYF. CDR3 nucleotide sequence: TGTGCCAGCTCCCCTTCCAAGGGGCAAGACTACGAGCAGTACTTC.

This sequence joins TRBV7-9 and TRBJ1-1; D is unresolved. CDR3 length: 12 residues. Trimming removed 3 bases at V and 2 bases at J, with 4 bases between. The germline CDR1 and CDR2 sequences are SEHNR and FQNEAQ (reference sequence). The CDR3 bases are TGTGCCAGCAGCTTCGAAAACACTGAAGCTTTCTTT. This gives the protein CASSFENTEAFF.

Regarding this clone: A read error may produce the germline difference seen at one junction end. The chain employs TRBV5-1 and TRBJ1-1; perhaps TRBD1 as D (6 bases). The CDR3 covers 13 residues. Germline V lookup: CDR1 SGHRS, CDR2 YFSETQ. The CDR3 reads CASRLDGIGGAFF. CDR3 coding DNA: TGCGCCAGCAGGTTGGACGGAATAGGGGGAGCTTTCTTT. The full variable domain, in which reference TRBV5-1 and TRBJ1-1 provide the parts outside the CDR3, is KAGVTQTPRYLIKTRGQQVTLSCSPISGHRSVSWYQQTPGQGLQFLFEYFSETQRNKGNFPGRFSGRQFSNSRSEMNVSTLELGDSALYLCASRLDGIGGAFFGQGTRLTVV.

This clone has at least ten counts. The chain employs TRBV7-6 and TRBJ2-2, with TRBD1 matching 9 bases. Germline V gene sequence: CDR1 SGHVS, CDR2 FNYEAQ. Germline trimming cut 5 bases from V and 4 bases from J; bases unmatched to any gene: 8. CDR3 length: 16 amino acids. The CDR3 here is CASSVTGGRSTGELFF. The CDR3 region has the DNA TGTGCCAGCAGCGTAACAGGGGGCCGGAGCACCGGGGAGCTGTTTTTT.

The chain is built from TRBV15 and TRBJ1-1; 8 bases agree with TRBD1. J lost 0 bases, V lost 0 bases, and 3 bases had no gene match. Germline V gene data show CDR1 as LNHNV and CDR2 as YYDKDF (reference sequence). CDR3 size: 16 residues. CDR3 nucleotide sequence: TGTGCCACCAGCAGAGACGGACAGGGACTGAACACTGAAGCTTTCTTT. This codes for CATSRDGQGLNTEAFF.

The J gene is TRBJ1-5, the V gene TRBV7-2; a weak D match, TRBD1 (5 bases). This CDR3 contains 15 residues. Between the trimmed V and J ends, which lost 1 base and 5 bases, there was a span of 12 bases. The V gene's germline CDR1 is SGHTA and CDR2 FQGNSA. The CDR3 protein is CASSLDGAGHQPQHF. The CDR3 DNA reads as TGTGCCAGCAGCTTAGATGGGGCAGGGCATCAGCCCCAGCATTTT.

The J gene is TRBJ2-3, the V gene TRBV5-1, with D possibly being TRBD1 (6 bases). V lost 4 bases and J 2 bases, leaving 11 bases between the germline ends. This CDR3 is 14 amino acids long. Per germline, CDR1 SGHRS and CDR2 YFSETQ. The DNA of the CDR3 is TGCGCCAGCAGCACCCGGGACACCACAGATACGCAGTATTTT. Translating it yields CASSTRDTTDTQYF.

This chain links TRBV4-1 with TRBJ1-5, with D possibly TRBD1 on 5 matching bases. Looked up from germline, CDR1 is MGHRA and CDR2 is YSYEKL. V lost 0 bases to trimming and J lost 9 bases, with 18 bases between them. The CDR3 spans 16 residues. CDR3 DNA sequence: TGCGCCAGCAGCCAAGATCCTGGGGCGGGTCGCTCGCCCCAGCATTTT. It yields the protein CASSQDPGAGRSPQHF.

The chain uses TRBV28 and TRBJ2-3; TRBD1 or TRBD2 may be the D gene (5 bases each). This CDR3 has 15 amino acids. V was shortened by 8 bases and J by 4 bases, with 19 bases between the two germline ends. Germline V gives CDR1 MDHEN, CDR2 SYDVKM. CDR3 protein: CASQKGRRGADTQYF. Here the CDR3 DNA reads TGTGCCAGCCAAAAGGGTAGGAGAGGGGCAGATACGCAGTATTTT.

In its sample, this clone was seen a few times. The gene calls are TRBV5-1 and TRBJ2-7; D possibly matches TRBD1 or TRBD2 (5 bases each). Trimming shortened V by 1 base and J by 6 bases, and 14 bases separated the two germline ends. This CDR3 comprises 14 residues. Per the germline V gene, CDR1 is SGHRS and CDR2 is YFSETQ. This CDR3 reads CASSLTGPAGEQYF. CDR3 coding DNA: TGCGCCAGCAGCTTGACGGGACCCGCAGGCGAGCAGTACTTC. Together with reference TRBV5-1 and TRBJ2-7, the CDR3 gives the full variable domain: KAGVTQTPRYLIKTRGQQVTLSCSPISGHRSVSWYQQTPGQGLQFLFEYFSETQRNKGNFPGRFSGRQFSNSRSEMNVSTLELGDSALYLCASSLTGPAGEQYFGPGTRLTVT.

CDR3 coding DNA: TGTGCCAGCAGCTGCGGGACTAGCGGGAGTAAAACAGATACGCAGTATTTT. Protein: CASSCGTSGSKTDTQYF. J is TRBJ2-3 and V is TRBV7-2, with 14 positions matching TRBD2. Losses at the gene ends were 4 bases for V and 3 bases for J; bases not matched to a gene: 6. The V gene's germline CDR1 is SGHTA and CDR2 FQGNSA. CDR3 length: 17 residues. The full variable domain, completed using reference TRBV7-2 and TRBJ2-3, is GAGVSQSPSNKVTEKGKDVELRCDPISGHTALYWYRQSLGQGLEFLIYFQGNSAPDKSGLPSDRFSAERTGGSVSTLTIQRTQQEDSAVYLCASSCGTSGSKTDTQYFGPGTRLTVL.

This clone was seen a few times. V gene TRBV5-1 combines with J gene TRBJ2-2; D tentatively reads TRBD1 or TRBD2 (6 bases each). CDR3 length: 15 residues. V shed 1 base and J shed 4 bases, with 11 bases lying between them. Germline V gene lookup returns CDR1 SGHRS and CDR2 YFSETQ. The CDR3 DNA reads as TGCGCCAGCAGCTTGTATAGGGGGGCCACCGGGGAGCTGTTTTTT. Translation gives CASSLYRGATGELFF. The whole variable domain, remainder taken from reference TRBV5-1 and TRBJ2-2, is KAGVTQTPRYLIKTRGQQVTLSCSPISGHRSVSWYQQTPGQGLQFLFEYFSETQRNKGNFPGRFSGRQFSNSRSEMNVSTLELGDSALYLCASSLYRGATGELFFGEGSRLTVL.

This clone was detected only a few times. V is TRBV2 and J is TRBJ2-7; TRBD1 agrees at 7 bases. Germline values: CDR1 SNHLY, CDR2 FYNNEI. This CDR3 is built from 14 residues. The DNA of the CDR3 is TGTGCTACGAAGGAACAGGGGACCTCCTACGAGCAGTACTTC. Amino acid sequence: CATKEQGTSYEQYF.

The chain carries TRBV28 and TRBJ2-1, with D perhaps matching TRBD2 (6 bases). This CDR3 contains 14 residues. Germline CDR1 and CDR2: MDHEN and SYDVKM. Trimming took 6 bases from V and 8 from J, leaving 17 bases between them. In nucleotides, the CDR3 is TGTGCCAGCAGACTAGCTCAGGTCGCGGATGAGCAGTTCTTC. Residues: CASRLAQVADEQFF.

The chain employs TRBV6-5 and TRBJ2-7; D may be TRBD2 (5 bases). Trimming cost V 9 bases and J 2 bases, with 14 bases left between them. Germline V gene lookup returns CDR1 MNHEY and CDR2 SVGAGI. The CDR3 runs 13 residues. As DNA, the CDR3 is TGTGCCAGTTCGGACTTGGCCCCCTACGAGCAGTACTTC. This gives the protein CASSDLAPYEQYF.

Ten or more counts support this clone. V is TRBV28 and J is TRBJ2-5, with 8 bases aligning to TRBD1. The germline V gene encodes CDR1 MDHEN and CDR2 SYDVKM. This CDR3 contains 16 residues. After removal of 6 bases from V and 0 bases from J, the junction contained 9 bases not matched to a gene. The CDR3 DNA is TGTGCCAGCAGCCGCATCGGACAGGGATACCAAGAGACCCAGTACTTC. This encodes CASSRIGQGYQETQYF.

This clone was detected a few times. The chain has TRBV5-5 and TRBJ2-2; TRBD1 agrees at 7 bases. V was clipped by 0 bases and J by 6 bases; unmatched bases: 8. The CDR3 contains 16 residues. Germline V gives CDR1 SGHKS, CDR2 YYEKEE (reference sequence). The CDR3 region is CASSLDVGQGAGELFF. For the CDR3, the DNA is TGTGCCAGCAGCTTGGATGTAGGGCAGGGGGCCGGGGAGCTGTTTTTT.

The J gene is TRBJ2-1, the V gene TRBV18; 8 bases map to TRBD1. Germline trimming cut 2 bases from V and 3 bases from J; bases unmatched to any gene: 9. The CDR3 runs 17 residues. Germline CDR1 is KGHSH and CDR2 is LQKENI. CDR3 loop: CASSPAVGQGYYNEQFF. In DNA, the CDR3 is TGTGCCAGCTCACCAGCGGTCGGACAGGGTTACTACAATGAGCAGTTCTTC. Supplemented by reference TRBV18 and TRBJ2-1, the full variable domain reads NAGVMQNPRHLVRRRGQEARLRCSPMKGHSHVYWYRQLPEEGLKFMVYLQKENIIDESGMPKERFSAEFPKEGPSILRIQQVVRGDSAAYFCASSPAVGQGYYNEQFFGPGTRLTVL.

The sample holds a few counts of this clone. This chain uses TRBV19 with TRBJ2-1; D may match TRBD1 or TRBD2 (5 bases each). The CDR3 totals 12 residues. V dropped 9 bases and J dropped 5 bases, with 11 bases sitting between them. The V gene's germline CDR1 is LNHDA and CDR2 SQIVND (reference sequence). In DNA form, the CDR3 reads TGTGCCAGCGGGACGACTAACAATGAGCAGTTCTTC. Translation: CASGTTNNEQFF.

This clone was recorded a few times. This chain uses TRBV7-9 with TRBJ2-7; possible D gene TRBD2, 6 bases. Germline V CDR1 and CDR2: SEHNR, FQNEAQ (reference sequence). This CDR3 contains 16 residues. The V end was cut by 5 bases, the J end by 5 bases, with 22 bases between. The CDR3 here is CASSPEAGRLADEQYF. The CDR3, as DNA: TGTGCCAGCAGCCCCGAGGCGGGGCGATTGGCGGACGAGCAGTACTTC.

V gene TRBV27 combines with J gene TRBJ2-2; D is unclear. Germline values: CDR1 MNHEY, CDR2 SMNVEV (reference sequence). CDR3 length: 16 amino acids. V lost 3 bases and J 0 bases, leaving 11 bases between the germline ends. The CDR3, as DNA: TGTGCCAGCAGTTTTCATCCCAGCTCGAACACCGGGGAGCTGTTTTTT. Protein product: CASSFHPSSNTGELFF.

The V and J genes are TRBV5-4 and TRBJ2-3; weak D call: TRBD1 (5 bases). The germline V gene has CDR1 SGHNT and CDR2 YYREEE (reference sequence). V gave up 2 bases and J gave up 0 bases, with 7 bases separating them. This CDR3 spans 14 amino acids. The CDR3, as DNA: TGTGCCAGCAGCTTAGACAGTAGCACAGATACGCAGTATTTT. This codes for CASSLDSSTDTQYF.

This clone has ten or more counts. This rearrangement joins TRBV7-2 to TRBJ2-1; D may be TRBD2 (6 bases). This CDR3 contains 17 residues. Between the trimmed V and J ends, which lost 2 bases and 4 bases, there was a span of 18 bases. Germline assignment: CDR1 SGHTA and CDR2 FQGNSA. The CDR3 spells CASSLRSPRGTYNEQFF. CDR3 nucleotides: TGTGCCAGCAGCTTAAGGAGCCCTAGAGGGACTTACAATGAGCAGTTCTTC.

The chain links TRBV28 to TRBJ1-5, with 9 positions matching TRBD1. This CDR3 spans 15 amino acids. V lost 6 bases, J lost 5 bases, and 8 bases stayed unmatched. Germline V CDR1 and CDR2: MDHEN, SYDVKM. The CDR3 is CASRRDRVVYQPQHF. The CDR3 coding sequence is TGTGCCAGCAGACGGGACAGGGTTGTCTATCAGCCCCAGCATTTT. Together with reference TRBV28 and TRBJ1-5, the CDR3 gives the full variable domain: DVKVTQSSRYLVKRTGEKVFLECVQDMDHENMFWYRQDPGLGLRLIYFSYDVKMKEKGDIPEGYSVSREKKERFSLILESASTNQTSMYLCASRRDRVVYQPQHFGDGTRLSIL.

The rearrangement joins TRBV5-1 to TRBJ2-1, with unresolved D. Germline values: CDR1 SGHRS, CDR2 YFSETQ. This CDR3 is built from 16 residues. V dropped 0 bases and J dropped 0 bases, with 10 bases sitting between them. The CDR3 region has the DNA TGCGCCAGCAGCTTGGGACTCCTTAGCTCCTACAATGAGCAGTTCTTC. The encoded protein is CASSLGLLSSYNEQFF.

V and J are TRBV7-8 and TRBJ2-5; D is possibly TRBD1 or TRBD2 (5 bases each). This CDR3 contains 12 residues. Germline CDR1 is SGHVS and CDR2 is FQNEAQ. Trimming cost V 3 bases and J 5 bases, with 7 bases left between them. CDR3 sequence (DNA): TGTGCCAGCAGCTTCGGGGCGGAGACCCAGTACTTC. Residues: CASSFGAETQYF.

This clone was counted a few times. The rearrangement joins TRBV19 to TRBJ2-4; no clear D. Germline loops: CDR1 LNHDA, CDR2 SQIVND (reference sequence). Trimming removed 0 bases at V and 7 bases at J, with 10 bases between. The CDR3 is made up of 14 amino acids. DNA of the CDR3: TGTGCCAGTAGTATAGATCGGGCCACCAACATTCAGTACTTC. Its protein is CASSIDRATNIQYF.